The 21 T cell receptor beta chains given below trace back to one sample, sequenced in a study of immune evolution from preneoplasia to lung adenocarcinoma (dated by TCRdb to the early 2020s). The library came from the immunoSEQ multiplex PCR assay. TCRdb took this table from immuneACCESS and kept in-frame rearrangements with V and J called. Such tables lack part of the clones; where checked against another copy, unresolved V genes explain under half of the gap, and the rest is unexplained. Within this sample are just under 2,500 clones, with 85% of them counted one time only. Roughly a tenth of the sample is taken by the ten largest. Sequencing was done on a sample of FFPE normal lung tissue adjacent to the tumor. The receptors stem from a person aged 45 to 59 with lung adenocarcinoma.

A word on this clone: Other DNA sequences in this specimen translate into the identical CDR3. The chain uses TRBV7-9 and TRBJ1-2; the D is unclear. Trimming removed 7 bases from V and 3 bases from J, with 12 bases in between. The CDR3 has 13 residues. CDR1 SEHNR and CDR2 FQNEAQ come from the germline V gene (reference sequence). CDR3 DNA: TGTGCCAGCACCGCGGGGTGGGACTATGGCTACACCTTC. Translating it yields CASTAGWDYGYTF.

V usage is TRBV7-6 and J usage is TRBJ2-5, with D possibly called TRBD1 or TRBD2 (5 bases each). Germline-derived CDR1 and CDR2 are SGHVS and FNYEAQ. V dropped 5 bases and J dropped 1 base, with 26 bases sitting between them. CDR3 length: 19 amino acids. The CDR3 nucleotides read TGTGCCAGCAGCCCCCAAACGCGAGGGACCCGGGCCTTCCAAGAGACCCAGTACTTC. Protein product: CASSPQTRGTRAFQETQYF. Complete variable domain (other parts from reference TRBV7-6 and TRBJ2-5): GAGVSQSPRYKVTKRGQDVALRCDPISGHVSLYWYRQALGQGPEFLTYFNYEAQQDKSGLPNDRFSAERPEGSISTLTIQRTEQRDSAMYRCASSPQTRGTRAFQETQYFGPGTRLLVL.

The CDR3 protein is CASSSSKGGSNQPQHF. In nucleotides, the CDR3 is TGTGCCAGCAGTTCCTCCAAGGGGGGTAGCAATCAGCCCCAGCATTTT. The rearrangement links TRBV28 to TRBJ1-5, with a tentative D call TRBD1 (6 bases). The germline CDR1 and CDR2 sequences are MDHEN and SYDVKM. The CDR3 spans 16 residues. V lost 4 bases and J lost 0, with 13 bases in between.

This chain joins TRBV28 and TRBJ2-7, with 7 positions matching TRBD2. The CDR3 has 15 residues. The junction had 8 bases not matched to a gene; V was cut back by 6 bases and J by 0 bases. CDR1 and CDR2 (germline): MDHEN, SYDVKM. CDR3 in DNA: TGTGCCAGCAGAAATAGCGGGCAGAGCTCCTACGAGCAGTACTTC. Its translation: CASRNSGQSSYEQYF.

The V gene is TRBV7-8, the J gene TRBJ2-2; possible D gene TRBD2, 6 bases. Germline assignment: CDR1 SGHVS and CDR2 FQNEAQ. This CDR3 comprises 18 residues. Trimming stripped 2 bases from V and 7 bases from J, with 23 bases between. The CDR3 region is CASSLRGLDFAGYGELFF. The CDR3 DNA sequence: TGTGCCAGCAGCTTAAGGGGATTGGACTTCGCGGGGTACGGGGAGCTGTTTTTT.

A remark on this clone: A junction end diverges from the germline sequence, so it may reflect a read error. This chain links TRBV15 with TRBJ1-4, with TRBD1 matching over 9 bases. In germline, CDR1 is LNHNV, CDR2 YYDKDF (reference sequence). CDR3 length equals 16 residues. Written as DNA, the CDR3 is TGTGCCATCAGCAGAGAATCCGGGACAGGGAGTGAAAAACTGTTTTTT. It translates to CAISRESGTGSEKLFF.

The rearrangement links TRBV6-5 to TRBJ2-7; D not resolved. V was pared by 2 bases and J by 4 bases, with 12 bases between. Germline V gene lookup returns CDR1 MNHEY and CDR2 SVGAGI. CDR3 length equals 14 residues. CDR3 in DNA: TGTGCCAGCAGTTACCGGAGCACTATTTACGAGCAGTACTTC. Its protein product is CASSYRSTIYEQYF.

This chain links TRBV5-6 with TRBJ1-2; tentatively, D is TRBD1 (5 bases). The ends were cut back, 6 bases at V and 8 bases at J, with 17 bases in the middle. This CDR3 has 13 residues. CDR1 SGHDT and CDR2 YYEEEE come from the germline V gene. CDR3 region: CASTPRGLEGYTF. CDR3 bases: TGTGCCAGCACCCCAAGGGGATTGGAGGGCTACACCTTC.

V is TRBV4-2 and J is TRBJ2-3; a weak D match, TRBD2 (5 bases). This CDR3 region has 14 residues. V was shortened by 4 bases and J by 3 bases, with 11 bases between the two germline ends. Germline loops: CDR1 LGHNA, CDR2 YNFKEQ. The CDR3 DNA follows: TGTGCCAGCAGCCCCCGGCGGGCGACAGATACGCAGTATTTT. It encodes CASSPRRATDTQYF.

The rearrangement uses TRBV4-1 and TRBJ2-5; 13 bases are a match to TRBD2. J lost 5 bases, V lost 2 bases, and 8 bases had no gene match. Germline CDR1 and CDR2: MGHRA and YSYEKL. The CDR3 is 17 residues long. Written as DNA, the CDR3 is TGCGCCAGCAGCCAAAAAGGACTAGCGGGAGTAGGGGAGACCCAGTACTTC. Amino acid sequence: CASSQKGLAGVGETQYF.

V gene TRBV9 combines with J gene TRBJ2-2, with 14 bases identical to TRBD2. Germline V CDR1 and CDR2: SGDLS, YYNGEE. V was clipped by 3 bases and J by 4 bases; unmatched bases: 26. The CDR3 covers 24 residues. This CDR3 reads CASSGRIVPGLAGVGGWSTGELFF. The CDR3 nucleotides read TGTGCCAGCAGCGGTAGAATAGTGCCGGGACTAGCGGGAGTGGGGGGTTGGAGCACCGGGGAGCTGTTTTTT.

DNA for the CDR3: TGTGCCAGCAGTTCGCAGGGCGGGACGGGGTACGAGCAGTACTTC. Translating it yields CASSSQGGTGYEQYF. V is TRBV28 and J is TRBJ2-7; the D gene is possibly TRBD2 (6 bases). Germline CDR1 and CDR2: MDHEN and SYDVKM. The V end was cut by 4 bases, the J end by 4 bases, with 17 bases between. The CDR3 has 15 amino acids.

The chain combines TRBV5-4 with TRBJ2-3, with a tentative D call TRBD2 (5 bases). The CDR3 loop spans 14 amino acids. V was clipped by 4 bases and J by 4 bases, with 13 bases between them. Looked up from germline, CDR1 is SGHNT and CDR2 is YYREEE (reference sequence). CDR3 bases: TGTGCCAGCAGCCCAATTAGCGTCGCAGATACGCAGTATTTT. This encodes CASSPISVADTQYF.

The CDR3 DNA reads as TGTGCCAGCAGTTTAGACCCAGGGCTCTATGGCTACACCTTC. It translates to CASSLDPGLYGYTF. The genes are TRBV28 and TRBJ1-2; TRBD1 might be the D (5 bases). The CDR3 sequence is 14 residues long. V dropped 2 bases and J dropped 4 bases, with 11 bases sitting between them. Germline loops: CDR1 MDHEN, CDR2 SYDVKM.

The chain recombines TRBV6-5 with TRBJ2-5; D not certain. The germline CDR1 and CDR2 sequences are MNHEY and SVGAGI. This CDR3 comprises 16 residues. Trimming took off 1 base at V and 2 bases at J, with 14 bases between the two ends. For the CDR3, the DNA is TGTGCCAGCAGTTACTACCCTCCCCCTGGACAAGAGACCCAGTACTTC. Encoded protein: CASSYYPPPGQETQYF.

CDR3 amino acids: CASSFPGANYGYTF. For the CDR3, the DNA is TGTGCCAGCAGTTTCCCCGGTGCTAACTATGGCTACACCTTC. The J gene is TRBJ1-2, the V gene TRBV28; D remains unclear. CDR1 is MDHEN and CDR2 is SYDVKM in the germline V gene. This CDR3 region has 14 residues. The V end lost 3 bases, the J end lost 0 bases, and 8 bases lay between the germline ends.

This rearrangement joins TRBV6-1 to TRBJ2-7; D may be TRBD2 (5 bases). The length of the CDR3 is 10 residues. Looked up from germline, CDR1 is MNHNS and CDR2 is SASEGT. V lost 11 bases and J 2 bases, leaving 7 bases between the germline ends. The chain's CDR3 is CALGAYEQYF. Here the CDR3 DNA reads TGTGCCCTCGGGGCCTACGAGCAGTACTTC.

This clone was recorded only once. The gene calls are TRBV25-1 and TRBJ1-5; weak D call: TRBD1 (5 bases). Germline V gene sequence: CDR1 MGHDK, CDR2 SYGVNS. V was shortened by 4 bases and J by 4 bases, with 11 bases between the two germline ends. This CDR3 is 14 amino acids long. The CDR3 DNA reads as TGTGCCAGCAGTGCGGGGACCGGTAATCAGCCCCAGCATTTT. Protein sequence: CASSAGTGNQPQHF.

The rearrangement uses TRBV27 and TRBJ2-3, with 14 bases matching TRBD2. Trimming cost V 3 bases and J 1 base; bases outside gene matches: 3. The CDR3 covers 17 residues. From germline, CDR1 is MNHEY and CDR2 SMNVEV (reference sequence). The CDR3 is CASSFWGLAGGTDTQYF. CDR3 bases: TGTGCCAGCAGTTTTTGGGGACTAGCGGGAGGCACAGATACGCAGTATTTT.

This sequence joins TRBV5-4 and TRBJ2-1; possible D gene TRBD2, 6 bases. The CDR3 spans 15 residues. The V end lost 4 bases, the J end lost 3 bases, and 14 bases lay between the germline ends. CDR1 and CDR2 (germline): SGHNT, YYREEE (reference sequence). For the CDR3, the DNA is TGTGCCAGCAGCCCCATTTCGCGGGGCTACAATGAGCAGTTCTTC. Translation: CASSPISRGYNEQFF.

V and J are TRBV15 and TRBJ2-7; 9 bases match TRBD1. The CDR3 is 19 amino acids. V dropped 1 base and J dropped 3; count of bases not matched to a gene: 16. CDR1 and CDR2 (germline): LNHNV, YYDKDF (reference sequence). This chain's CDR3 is CATSRASGTGLLANYEQYF. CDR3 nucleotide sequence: TGTGCCACCAGCAGAGCATCCGGGACAGGGCTGCTCGCGAACTACGAGCAGTACTTC.